The next 29 T cell receptor beta chains were all read from a single sample in a study of Ad26.COV2.S vaccination and SARS-CoV-2 variants. Sequencing was performed with immunoSEQ multiplex PCR; in TCRdb, only in-frame clones are kept and a portion is missing. Among around 350,000 clones listed, 92% were seen once. This material consisted of peripheral blood, taken after recovery from COVID-19. The receptor set was obtained from a human donor who had recovered from COVID-19.

The chain has TRBV27 and TRBJ1-4, with 7 positions matching TRBD1. This CDR3 region has 14 residues. Germline lookup yields CDR1 MNHEY and CDR2 SMNVEV (reference sequence). The V gene end was trimmed by 6 bases and the J gene end by 5 bases; junction bases not matched to a gene: 6. The CDR3 here is CASRGGQSNEKLFF. CDR3 coding DNA: TGTGCCAGCAGGGGGGGACAGTCGAATGAAAAACTGTTTTTT.

This clone appeared once. The chain uses TRBV7-6 and TRBJ1-4; the match to TRBD1 covers 9 bases. Germline CDR1 and CDR2: SGHVS and FNYEAQ. This CDR3 has 15 residues. The V and J ends lost 5 bases and 5 bases, in that order; junction bases with no gene match: 6. The CDR3 loop reads CASSPGQGSNEKLFF. The CDR3 DNA is TGTGCCAGCAGCCCAGGACAGGGGTCGAATGAAAAACTGTTTTTT.

CDR3 region: CASSADPGLAGGPYF. The CDR3 bases are TGTGCCAGCAGCGCCGACCCGGGACTAGCGGGGGGGCCATATTTT. J is TRBJ2-3 and V is TRBV9, with 16 nucleotides matching TRBD2. Germline-derived CDR1 and CDR2 are SGDLS and YYNGEE. V was pared by 3 bases and J by 15 bases, with 10 bases of the junction left unmatched. The CDR3 has 15 amino acids. Looking up the rest from reference TRBV9 and TRBJ2-3 gives the full variable domain: DSGVTQTPKHLITATGQRVTLRCSPRSGDLSVYWYQQSLDQGLQFLIQYYNGEERAKGNILERFSAQQFPDLHSELNLSSLELGDSALYFCASSADPGLAGGPYFGPGTRLTVL.

The chain combines TRBV3-1 (or the pseudogene TRBV3-2) with TRBJ1-1, with D tentatively TRBD1 (6 bases). Deletions cut 4 bases from V and 11 bases from J, with 17 bases between. The germline CDR1 and CDR2 sequences are LGHDT and YNNKEL (reference sequence). This CDR3 contains 13 residues. The CDR3, as DNA: TGTGCCAGCAGCCCACAGCGGGGGGCTGGGGCTTTCTTT. This encodes CASSPQRGAGAFF.

The rearrangement uses TRBV6-6 and TRBJ2-2; tentatively, D is TRBD1 or TRBD2 (5 bases each). The length of the CDR3 is 16 residues. Germline CDR1 and CDR2: MNHNY and SVGAGI (reference sequence). V dropped 5 bases and J dropped 3 bases, with 16 bases sitting between them. The DNA of the CDR3 is TGTGCCAGCAGTCAGACCGGGACCCTCTACACCGGGGAGCTGTTTTTT. Translated, it gives CASSQTGTLYTGELFF.

Regarding this clone: Mismatch with germline at one junction end may stem from a read error. V gene TRBV12-3 or TRBV12-4 combines with J gene TRBJ1-2, with D hard to call. The CDR3 is made up of 13 amino acids. The CDR3 bases are TGTGCCAGCAGCTTAGACCAAAACTATGGCTACACCTTC. Its translation is CASSLDQNYGYTF.

The chain has TRBV7-9 and TRBJ2-2, with D unclear. The CDR3 is made up of 16 amino acids. Germline V CDR1 and CDR2: SEHNR, FQNEAQ (reference sequence). V was pared by 5 bases and J by 7 bases, with 20 bases between. Written as DNA, the CDR3 is TGTGCCAGCAGCCCACGTCTGTCGAGCTTTGGCGGGGAGCTGTTTTTT. Translation: CASSPRLSSFGGELFF. The whole variable domain, remainder taken from reference TRBV7-9 and TRBJ2-2, is DTGVSQNPRHKITKRGQNVTFRCDPISEHNRLYWYRQTLGQGPEFLTYFQNEAQLEKSRLLSDRFSAERPKGSFSTLEIQRTEQGDSAMYLCASSPRLSSFGGELFFGEGSRLTVL.

The chain employs TRBV7-9 and TRBJ2-2; 8 nucleotides align to TRBD1. The CDR3 extends over 15 amino acids. V shed 3 bases, J shed 5 bases, and the junction held 5 bases outside the gene matches. Germline CDR1 and CDR2: SEHNR and FQNEAQ (reference sequence). CDR3 nucleotides: TGTGCCAGCAGCTTCGAGACAGGGGAGACCGGGGAGCTGTTTTTT. This sequence encodes CASSFETGETGELFF.

This sequence joins TRBV5-8 and TRBJ1-1; no definite D call. Trimming left V 0 bases short and J 1 base short, with 7 bases between. Germline V CDR1 and CDR2: SGHTS, YDEGEE. The CDR3 contains 14 residues. CDR3 nucleotides: TGTGCCAGCAGCTTGGTTTTGGGGAACACTGAAGCTTTCTTT. This codes for CASSLVLGNTEAFF.

V is TRBV18 and J is TRBJ1-2; possibly TRBD1 for D (5 bases). The CDR3 covers 12 residues. V was trimmed by 2 bases and J by 14 bases, leaving 15 bases between them. Germline assignment: CDR1 KGHSH and CDR2 LQKENI. CDR3 protein: CASSPEGGTYTF. DNA of the CDR3: TGTGCCAGCTCACCAGAAGGAGGGACGTATACCTTC.

CDR3 loop: CASSGQRNTEAFF. For the CDR3, the DNA is TGTGCCAGCTCCGGACAGAGGAACACTGAAGCTTTCTTT. This sequence joins TRBV6-6 and TRBJ1-1; TRBD1 might be the D (6 bases). The CDR3 totals 13 residues. Between the trimmed V and J ends, which lost 8 bases and 1 base, there was a span of 11 bases. Germline V CDR1 and CDR2: MNHNY, SVGAGI (reference sequence).

The chain carries TRBV10-3 and TRBJ1-1; D is ambiguous. There are 17 residues in the CDR3. Trimming shortened V by 0 bases and J by 1 base, and 15 bases separated the two germline ends. Germline CDR1 ENHRY, CDR2 SYGVKD. The CDR3 region is CAISESYGSSKNTEAFF. In DNA, the CDR3 is TGTGCCATCAGTGAGTCATATGGCAGCTCCAAGAACACTGAAGCTTTCTTT.

This chain joins TRBV9 and TRBJ2-7, with TRBD2 identical over 8 bases. V lost 4 bases, J lost 3 bases, and 9 bases stayed unmatched. Germline-derived CDR1 and CDR2 are SGDLS and YYNGEE. There are 15 residues in the CDR3. CDR3 loop: CASSPLRGANYEQYF. The CDR3 DNA sequence: TGTGCCAGCAGCCCTCTGCGGGGGGCGAACTACGAGCAGTACTTC.

The genes are TRBV27 and TRBJ2-1; D is unclear. This CDR3 comprises 11 residues. Trimming left V 6 bases short and J 8 bases short, with 8 bases between. CDR1 and CDR2 (germline): MNHEY, SMNVEV (reference sequence). The CDR3 nucleotides read TGTGCCAGCAGCGGTATGGATGAGCAGTTCTTC. It codes for CASSGMDEQFF.

The chain employs TRBV13 and TRBJ1-4, with D uncertain. Germline values: CDR1 PRHDT, CDR2 FYEKMQ (reference sequence). V shed 5 bases and J shed 4 bases, with 11 bases lying between them. The CDR3 contains 14 residues. CDR3 bases: TGTGCCAGCAGCCGGAAAAGAGATAATGAAAAACTGTTTTTT. Translation: CASSRKRDNEKLFF.

The chain combines TRBV19 with TRBJ1-6; TRBD1 matches 7 bases. This CDR3 spans 17 amino acids. Germline V gene sequence: CDR1 LNHDA, CDR2 SQIVND (reference sequence). V lost 4 bases to trimming and J lost 4 bases; unmatched junction nucleotides: 10. The DNA for the CDR3 is TGTGCCAGTAGTACCGTGGGAGGGGGCGATTATAATTCACCCCTCCACTTT. It yields the protein CASSTVGGGDYNSPLHF.

This clone turned up a few times. CDR3 sequence reads: CASSITPTGFYGYTF. In DNA, the CDR3 is TGTGCCAGTAGTATAACCCCGACAGGTTTCTATGGCTACACCTTC. The gene calls are TRBV19 and TRBJ1-2; tentative D call: TRBD1 (6 bases). V lost 2 bases to trimming and J lost 4 bases, with 14 bases between them. Germline CDR1 and CDR2: LNHDA and SQIVND (reference sequence). The CDR3 is made up of 15 amino acids.

This chain uses TRBV2 with TRBJ2-3; 9 bases line up with TRBD2. The germline gives CDR1 SNHLY, CDR2 FYNNEI. V gave up 9 bases and J gave up 0 bases; unmatched junction bases: 4. The CDR3 loop spans 14 amino acids. CDR3 coding DNA: TGTGCCAGGAGCGGGGGGTCTAGCACAGATACGCAGTATTTT. Residues: CARSGGSSTDTQYF.

This chain links TRBV9 with TRBJ2-3; 10 bases match TRBD2. J lost 2 bases, V lost 0 bases, and 6 bases had no gene match. CDR1 is SGDLS, CDR2 YYNGEE, per germline. The CDR3 spans 17 residues. CDR3 region: CASSVAGSGGSTDTQYF. DNA of the CDR3: TGTGCCAGCAGCGTAGCGGGTAGCGGGGGGTCCACAGATACGCAGTATTTT.

This clone was picked up one time. The chain carries TRBV4-1 and TRBJ1-1; possible D gene TRBD1, 5 bases. The CDR3 covers 14 residues. V dropped 2 bases and J dropped 5 bases, with 12 bases sitting between them. Germline CDR1 reads MGHRA; CDR2 reads YSYEKL. CDR3 sequence: CASSQIGGETEAFF. The DNA of the CDR3 is TGCGCCAGCAGCCAAATCGGGGGGGAAACTGAAGCTTTCTTT.

The V call is TRBV27, the J call TRBJ2-5; 9 nucleotides match TRBD2. CDR1 and CDR2 from the germline V gene are MNHEY and SMNVEV (reference sequence). CDR3 size: 16 residues. Trimming cost V 4 bases and J 2 bases; bases outside gene matches: 8. CDR3 loop: CASSYNSGGYQETQYF. The CDR3 nucleotides are TGTGCCAGCAGTTACAATAGCGGGGGCTATCAAGAGACCCAGTACTTC.

The chain combines TRBV6-2 or TRBV6-3 with TRBJ1-5; 7 positions match TRBD1. V lost 4 bases to trimming and J lost 5 bases; unmatched junction nucleotides: 11. There are 16 residues in the CDR3. In germline, CDR1 is MNHEY, CDR2 SVGEGT. The CDR3 DNA reads as TGTGCCAGCAGTTCTACTCTACAGGGGAGGGATCAGCCCCAGCATTTT. It encodes CASSSTLQGRDQPQHF.

The chain has TRBV19 and TRBJ1-4, with D maybe TRBD1 (5 bases). The CDR3 runs 15 residues. With 6 bases removed from V and 3 bases from J, the gap between germline ends came to 14 bases. Germline-derived CDR1 and CDR2 are LNHDA and SQIVND (reference sequence). The CDR3 region is CASRRGSAANEKLFF. CDR3 coding DNA: TGTGCCAGTAGGCGGGGGTCAGCGGCTAATGAAAAACTGTTTTTT.

V usage is TRBV11-2 and J usage is TRBJ2-1, with D perhaps matching TRBD2 (7 bases). This CDR3 is built from 16 residues. V lost 1 base and J lost 6, with 16 bases in between. Germline-derived CDR1 and CDR2 are SGHAT and FQNNGV. For the CDR3, the DNA is TGTGCCAGCAGCTTAGTAGCCCGGGGAGGGGGCAATGAGCAGTTCTTC. Translation: CASSLVARGGGNEQFF.

Comment on this clone: At the DNA level, this CDR3 is encoded by other sequences in the same sample as well. CDR3 protein: CASSPSGETQYF. The CDR3 DNA follows: TGTGCCAGCTCACCATCGGGGGAGACCCAGTACTTC. V is TRBV18 and J is TRBJ2-5; D is possibly TRBD2 (5 bases). V was cut by 2 bases and J by 5 bases, with 6 bases left in between. The CDR3 has 12 amino acids. Germline CDR1 reads KGHSH; CDR2 reads LQKENI.

As to this clone: Relative to the germline gene, one junction end is altered; a read error may explain this. V usage is TRBV9 and J usage is TRBJ2-1; D possibly corresponds to TRBD1 (6 bases). The V gene's germline CDR1 is SGDLS and CDR2 YYNGEE. The CDR3 has 16 amino acids. CDR3 region: CASSKDGQLSSNEQFF. CDR3 bases: TGTGCCAGCAGCAAAGACGGACAGCTTTCCTCCAATGAGCAGTTCTTC.

Here the CDR3 reads CASSGFWGAGNYGYTF. In nucleotides, the CDR3 is TGTGCCAGCAGCGGTTTTTGGGGCGCAGGGAACTATGGCTACACCTTC. The chain employs TRBV11-1 and TRBJ1-2; maybe TRBD1 (5 bases). The V end was cut by 5 bases, the J end by 2 bases, with 18 bases between. The CDR3 covers 16 residues. Germline V lookup: CDR1 SGHAT, CDR2 FQDESV (reference sequence).

The rearrangement joins TRBV3-1 (or the pseudogene TRBV3-2) to TRBJ2-5; 8 nucleotides align to TRBD2. V was clipped by 1 base and J by 2 bases; unmatched bases: 12. CDR1 is LGHDT and CDR2 is YNNKEL in the germline V gene (reference sequence). The CDR3 runs 18 residues. CDR3 sequence (DNA): TGTGCCAGCAGCCAAGCGACAAGGAGCGGGGGCCGTCAAGAGACCCAGTACTTC. It yields the protein CASSQATRSGGRQETQYF.

The chain has TRBV5-1 and TRBJ1-1; D unclear. Germline CDR1 reads SGHRS; CDR2 reads YFSETQ. V lost 3 bases to trimming and J lost 0 bases, with 6 bases between them. The CDR3 extends over 13 amino acids. The CDR3 nucleotides are TGCGCCAGCAGCTATCGGTTGAACACTGAAGCTTTCTTT. It codes for CASSYRLNTEAFF.